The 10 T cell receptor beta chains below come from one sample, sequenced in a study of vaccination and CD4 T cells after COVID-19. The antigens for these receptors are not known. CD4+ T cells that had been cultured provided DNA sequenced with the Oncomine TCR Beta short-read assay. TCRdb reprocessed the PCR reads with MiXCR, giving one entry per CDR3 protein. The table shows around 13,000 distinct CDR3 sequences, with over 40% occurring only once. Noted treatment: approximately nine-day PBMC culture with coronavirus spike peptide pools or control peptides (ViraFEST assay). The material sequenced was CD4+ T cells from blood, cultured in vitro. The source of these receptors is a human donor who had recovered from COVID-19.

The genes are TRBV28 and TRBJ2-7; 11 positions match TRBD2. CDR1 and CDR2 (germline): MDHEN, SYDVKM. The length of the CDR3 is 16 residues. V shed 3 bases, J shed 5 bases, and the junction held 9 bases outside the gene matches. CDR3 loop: CASSFQGSGRGHEQYF. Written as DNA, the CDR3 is TGTGCCAGCAGTTTTCAGGGTAGCGGGAGGGGCCACGAGCAGTACTTC.

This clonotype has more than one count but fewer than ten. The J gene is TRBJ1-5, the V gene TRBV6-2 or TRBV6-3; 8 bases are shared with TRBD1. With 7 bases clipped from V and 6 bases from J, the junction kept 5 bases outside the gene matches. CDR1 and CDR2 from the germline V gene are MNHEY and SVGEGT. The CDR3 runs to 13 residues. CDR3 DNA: TGTGCCAGCAAGGACAGGGCAGGTCAGCCCCAGCATTTT. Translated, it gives CASKDRAGQPQHF.

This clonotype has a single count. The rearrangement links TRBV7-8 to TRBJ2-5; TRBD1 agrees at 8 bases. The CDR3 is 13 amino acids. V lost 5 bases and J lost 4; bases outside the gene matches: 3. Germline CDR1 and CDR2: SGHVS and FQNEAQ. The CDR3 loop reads CASSPGGSETQYF. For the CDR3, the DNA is TGTGCCAGCAGCCCAGGGGGCTCAGAGACCCAGTACTTC.

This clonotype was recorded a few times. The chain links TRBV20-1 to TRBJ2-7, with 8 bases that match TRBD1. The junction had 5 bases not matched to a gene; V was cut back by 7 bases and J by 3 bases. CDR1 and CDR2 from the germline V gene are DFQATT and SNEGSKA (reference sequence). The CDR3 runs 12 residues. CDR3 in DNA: TGCAGTGTAGGGGGACAGGACTACGAGCAGTACTTC. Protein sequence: CSVGGQDYEQYF.

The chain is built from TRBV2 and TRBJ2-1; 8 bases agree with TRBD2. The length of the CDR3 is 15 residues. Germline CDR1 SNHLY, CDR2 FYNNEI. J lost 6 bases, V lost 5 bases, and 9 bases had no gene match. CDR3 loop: CASSRGSGRGNEQFF. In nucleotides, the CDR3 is TGTGCCAGCAGTCGAGGGAGCGGGAGAGGCAATGAGCAGTTCTTC. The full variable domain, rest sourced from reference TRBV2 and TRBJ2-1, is EPEVTQTPSHQVTQMGQEVILRCVPISNHLYFYWYRQILGQKVEFLVSFYNNEISEKSEIFDDQFSVERPDGSNFTLKIRSTKLEDSAMYFCASSRGSGRGNEQFFGPGTRLTVL.

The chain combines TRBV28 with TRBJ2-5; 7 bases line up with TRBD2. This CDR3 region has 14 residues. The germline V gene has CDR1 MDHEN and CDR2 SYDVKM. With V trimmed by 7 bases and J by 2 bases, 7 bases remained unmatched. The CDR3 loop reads CASIKLGGQETQYF. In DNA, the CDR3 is TGTGCCAGCATAAAACTCGGGGGGCAAGAGACCCAGTACTTC.

The CDR3 DNA sequence: TGTGCCAGCAGCATGGGACTTGCTCGGGAGCTGTTTTTT. This translates into CASSMGLARELFF. This chain joins TRBV7-9 and TRBJ2-2, with D tentatively TRBD2 (6 bases). This CDR3 has 13 amino acids. Germline values: CDR1 SEHNR, CDR2 FQNEAQ (reference sequence). Trimming pared 5 bases from V and 9 bases from J, leaving 13 bases between.

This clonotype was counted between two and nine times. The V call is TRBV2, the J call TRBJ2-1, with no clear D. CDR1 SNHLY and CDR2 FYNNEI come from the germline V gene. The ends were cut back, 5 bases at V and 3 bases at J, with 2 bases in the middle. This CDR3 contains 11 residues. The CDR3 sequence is CASSYYNEQFF. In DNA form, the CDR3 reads TGTGCCAGCAGTTACTACAATGAGCAGTTCTTC.

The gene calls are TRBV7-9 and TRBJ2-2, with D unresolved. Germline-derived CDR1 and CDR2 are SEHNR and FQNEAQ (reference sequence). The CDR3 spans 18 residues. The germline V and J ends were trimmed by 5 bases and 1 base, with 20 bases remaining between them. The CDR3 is CASSGLRFVGLNTGELFF. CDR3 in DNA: TGTGCCAGCAGCGGGTTGCGATTTGTAGGTCTGAACACCGGGGAGCTGTTTTTT.

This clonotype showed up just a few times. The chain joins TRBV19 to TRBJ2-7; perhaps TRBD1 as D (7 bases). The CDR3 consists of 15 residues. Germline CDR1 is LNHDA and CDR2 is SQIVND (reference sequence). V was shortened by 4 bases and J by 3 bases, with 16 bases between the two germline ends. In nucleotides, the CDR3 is TGTGCCAGTAGTACCCAGACTAGGGGGCTCTACGAGCAGTACTTC. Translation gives CASSTQTRGLYEQYF.